One sample yielded the 22 T cell receptor beta chains listed below, sequenced in a study of T cells in localized non-small cell lung cancer. Sequencing used immunoSEQ multiplex PCR; TCRdb keeps in-frame clones, though not all of them. The sample holds roughly 89,000 clones, around 90% seen once. The material sequenced was PBMCs, taken before any cancer treatment. All receptors derive from a woman aged 35-75 years with stage II squamous cell lung carcinoma.

The chain carries TRBV6-6 and TRBJ2-1, with D perhaps TRBD2 (5 bases). Germline lookup yields CDR1 MNHNY and CDR2 SVGAGI (reference sequence). Between the trimmed V and J ends, which lost 4 bases and 6 bases, there was a span of 13 bases. The CDR3 covers 14 residues. CDR3 amino acids: CASSSPGYSNEQFF. The CDR3 DNA reads TGTGCCAGCAGTTCCCCGGGATATTCCAATGAGCAGTTCTTC.

The rearrangement uses TRBV7-6 and TRBJ2-1; D not resolved. This CDR3 is built from 16 residues. The germline V and J ends were trimmed by 5 bases and 2 bases, with 16 bases remaining between them. Germline V gene sequence: CDR1 SGHVS, CDR2 FNYEAQ. CDR3 bases: TGTGCCAGCAGCCTGACGACAACGAGCCCCTACAATGAGCAGTTCTTC. Translated: CASSLTTTSPYNEQFF.

This chain uses TRBV27 with TRBJ2-2; TRBD1 agrees at 10 bases. The CDR3 has 15 amino acids. Looked up from germline, CDR1 is MNHEY and CDR2 is SMNVEV (reference sequence). J lost 6 bases, V lost 6 bases, and 7 bases had no gene match. The CDR3 DNA reads as TGTGCCAGCAGCACTGACAGGGGGCAGCCCGGGGAGCTGTTTTTT. Its protein product is CASSTDRGQPGELFF.

The CDR3 nucleotides are TGTGCCAGCAGCCGGCAGGAACTCTACGAGCAGTACTTC. It specifies CASSRQELYEQYF. V usage is TRBV5-6 and J usage is TRBJ2-7; no firm D call. Trimming removed 4 bases from V and 3 bases from J, with 11 bases in between. This CDR3 contains 13 residues. Per the germline V gene, CDR1 is SGHDT and CDR2 is YYEEEE.

J is TRBJ1-5 and V is TRBV13; D is unresolved. V gave up 0 bases and J gave up 3 bases, with 6 bases separating them. Germline V gives CDR1 PRHDT, CDR2 FYEKMQ (reference sequence). The CDR3 has 14 residues. In nucleotides, the CDR3 is TGTGCCAGCAGCTTAGGGCAATACAATCAGCCCCAGCATTTT. Its protein is CASSLGQYNQPQHF. The full variable domain, in which reference TRBV13 and TRBJ1-5 provide the parts outside the CDR3, is AAGVIQSPRHLIKEKRETATLKCYPIPRHDTVYWYQQGPGQDPQFLISFYEKMQSDKGSIPDRFSAQQFSDYHSELNMSSLELGDSALYFCASSLGQYNQPQHFGDGTRLSIL.

The chain combines TRBV2 with TRBJ1-2, with no clear D. The CDR3 length is 14 residues. Trimming took off 2 bases at V and 7 bases at J, with 14 bases between the two ends. Germline CDR1 and CDR2: SNHLY and FYNNEI. CDR3 sequence reads: CASSESQTVGGYTF. Here the CDR3 DNA reads TGTGCCAGCAGTGAATCTCAGACCGTCGGTGGCTACACCTTC.

The chain joins TRBV29-1 to TRBJ2-3, with D possibly being TRBD1 or TRBD2 (6 bases each). V was trimmed by 6 bases and J by 4 bases, leaving 17 bases between them. Germline V CDR1 and CDR2: SQVTM, ANQGSEA. This CDR3 has 14 amino acids. The CDR3 nucleotides are TGCAGCGTCGGGCCCGGGGGCCGGGCAGATACGCAGTATTTT. Protein sequence: CSVGPGGRADTQYF.

V gene TRBV11-2 combines with J gene TRBJ1-1; TRBD1 matches at 7 bases. The CDR3 spans 15 residues. The germline V gene encodes CDR1 SGHAT and CDR2 FQNNGV. Trimming removed 4 bases from V and 2 bases from J; junction bases left unmatched: 7. The CDR3 DNA is TGTGCCAGCAGCTCATCTCAGGGGGTAAACACTGAAGCTTTCTTT. Translation: CASSSSQGVNTEAFF.

V usage is TRBV7-6 and J usage is TRBJ2-1; D tentatively fits TRBD1 or TRBD2 (5 bases each). CDR3 length: 18 amino acids. With 5 bases removed from V and 0 bases from J, the gap between germline ends came to 20 bases. Germline CDR1 is SGHVS and CDR2 is FNYEAQ. The CDR3 DNA follows: TGTGCCAGCAGCCACCCCGGGGCCGATTATCACTCCTACAATGAGCAGTTCTTC. It specifies CASSHPGADYHSYNEQFF.

V and J are TRBV6-4 and TRBJ1-6; no reliable D call. CDR3 length: 14 amino acids. The V end was cut by 5 bases, the J end by 15 bases, with 20 bases between. The germline V gene encodes CDR1 MRHNA and CDR2 SNTAGT. For the CDR3, the DNA is TGTGCCAGCAGTCTTCAACTCGGTTCTCTCCACCTCCACTTT. Encoded protein: CASSLQLGSLHLHF.

V is TRBV7-6 and J is TRBJ2-6; D not certain. Per the germline V gene, CDR1 is SGHVS and CDR2 is FNYEAQ. V was clipped by 1 base and J by 0 bases, with 1 base between them. The CDR3 runs to 14 residues. In nucleotides, the CDR3 is TGTGCCAGCAGCTTAGGCTCTGGGGCCAACGTCCTGACTTTC. Protein product: CASSLGSGANVLTF. Supplemented by reference TRBV7-6 and TRBJ2-6, the full variable domain reads GAGVSQSPRYKVTKRGQDVALRCDPISGHVSLYWYRQALGQGPEFLTYFNYEAQQDKSGLPNDRFSAERPEGSISTLTIQRTEQRDSAMYRCASSLGSGANVLTFGAGSRLTVL.

This clone was counted a single time. CDR3 residues: CASSLNRGYEQYF. CDR3 in DNA: TGTGCCAGCAGCTTGAATAGGGGCTACGAGCAGTACTTC. V usage is TRBV4-2 and J usage is TRBJ2-7; the D gene is possibly TRBD1 (5 bases). CDR1 and CDR2 from the germline V gene are LGHNA and YNFKEQ. The CDR3 has 13 residues. Trimming left V 5 bases short and J 3 bases short, with 11 bases between.

V and J are TRBV27 and TRBJ1-5; D gene uncertain. The CDR3 extends over 15 amino acids. V lost 3 bases and J 0 bases, leaving 9 bases between the germline ends. Looked up from germline, CDR1 is MNHEY and CDR2 is SMNVEV (reference sequence). The CDR3 spells CASSLSLYSNQPQHF. CDR3 in DNA: TGTGCCAGCAGTTTGTCGCTTTATAGCAATCAGCCCCAGCATTTT.

The chain links TRBV6-6 to TRBJ2-7; no firm D call. The CDR3 is 15 residues long. Germline lookup yields CDR1 MNHNY and CDR2 SVGAGI (reference sequence). V shed 0 bases and J shed 3 bases, with 12 bases lying between them. CDR3 bases: TGTGCCAGCAGTTACTCGATTAATCAATTCTACGAGCAGTACTTC. This translates into CASSYSINQFYEQYF.

In nucleotides, the CDR3 is TGTGCCAGCAGTTCCGGGCAGCGAGACTATGGCTACACCTTC. The encoded protein is CASSSGQRDYGYTF. This chain uses TRBV27 with TRBJ1-2; no clear D. CDR3 length: 14 amino acids. Trimming cost V 4 bases and J 3 bases, with 12 bases left between them. Germline values: CDR1 MNHEY, CDR2 SMNVEV (reference sequence).

This clone showed up just once. The rearrangement links TRBV6-5 to TRBJ2-7; 7 bases map to TRBD1. The CDR3 extends over 13 amino acids. The germline CDR1 and CDR2 sequences are MNHEY and SVGAGI. V shed 6 bases and J 2 bases; nucleotides not matched to a gene: 4. CDR3 loop: CASSLDRAYEQYF. The CDR3 coding sequence is TGTGCCAGCAGCCTCGACAGGGCCTACGAGCAGTACTTC.

The chain links TRBV5-4 to TRBJ1-1, with D uncertain. With 0 bases removed from V and 3 bases from J, the gap between germline ends came to 12 bases. This CDR3 has 15 residues. Germline V CDR1 and CDR2: SGHNT, YYREEE (reference sequence). In nucleotides, the CDR3 is TGTGCCAGCAGCTTGGAGTTGGACCGCGACACTGAAGCTTTCTTT. Its protein is CASSLELDRDTEAFF.

The chain has TRBV11-1 and TRBJ2-5; tentative D call: TRBD2 (5 bases). Per the germline V gene, CDR1 is SGHAT and CDR2 is FQDESV (reference sequence). The CDR3 loop spans 17 amino acids. Trimming removed 3 bases at V and 6 bases at J, with 23 bases between. CDR3 sequence reads: CASSLELGTAGKQTQYF. The CDR3 DNA follows: TGTGCCAGCAGCTTGGAACTTGGCACGGCGGGCAAGCAGACCCAGTACTTC.

The chain is built from TRBV29-1 and TRBJ2-3, with 8 nucleotides matching TRBD1. With 3 bases clipped from V and 5 bases from J, the junction kept 4 bases outside the gene matches. Germline CDR1 and CDR2: SQVTM and ANQGSEA. The CDR3 length is 13 residues. The CDR3 DNA follows: TGCAGCGTTGATACAGGGGGTGGAGATACGCAGTATTTT. This codes for CSVDTGGGDTQYF.

In this sample, this clone turned up once. The chain carries TRBV27 and TRBJ1-6; unclear D gene. The CDR3 is made up of 16 amino acids. Trimming took 0 bases from V and 7 from J, leaving 13 bases between them. The germline V gene encodes CDR1 MNHEY and CDR2 SMNVEV (reference sequence). CDR3 protein: CASSLSTALGNSPLHF. CDR3 nucleotides: TGTGCCAGCAGTTTATCGACCGCCCTAGGCAATTCACCCCTCCACTTT.

This chain connects TRBV2 to TRBJ2-1; D not certain. This CDR3 comprises 12 residues. V was pared by 6 bases and J by 5 bases, with 8 bases between. Looked up from germline, CDR1 is SNHLY and CDR2 is FYNNEI. The DNA for the CDR3 is TGTGCCAGCAGCCAGGACCACAATGAGCAGTTCTTC. As protein: CASSQDHNEQFF.

The chain has TRBV5-1 and TRBJ2-7, with 10 bases aligning to TRBD1. The CDR3 runs to 16 residues. Germline assignment: CDR1 SGHRS and CDR2 YFSETQ. V shed 4 bases, J shed 4 bases, and the junction held 11 bases outside the gene matches. The CDR3 DNA is TGCGCCAGCAGCCAGGGCAGGGGACAGGGGTTTTACGAGCAGTACTTC. Residues: CASSQGRGQGFYEQYF.